This is a list of T cell receptor beta chains from one sample in a study of OX40 agonist ivuxolimab in advanced cancers. Data came from immunoSEQ multiplex PCR; TCRdb stores just in-frame clones and leaves some out. The profile shows 27,000 or so clones, 65% to 90% of them singletons. Sample: CD4+ or CD8+ T cells sorted from blood, taken in a trial of the OX40 agonist ivuxolimab. The receptors come from an adult with an advanced solid tumor such as melanoma, head and neck, liver or kidney cancer. Both conserved end residues are part of each CDR3. Fields, in order: J gene, V gene, D gene, clone size, CDR3 DNA, CDR3 protein. D genes are given only for firm matches. The size field is filled for only some rows; it gives once, few, many or a size class.

j_gene: TRBJ2-3; v_gene: TRBV6-1; d_gene: NA; abundance: NA; CDR3nt: TGTGCCAGCAGTGTAGGGGCGGACACAGATACGCAGTATTTT; CDR3aa: CASSVGADTDTQYF
j_gene: TRBJ1-1; v_gene: TRBV7-9; d_gene: NA; abundance: NA; CDR3nt: TGTGCCAGCAGCATCAGGGACATGAACACTGAAGCTTTCTTT; CDR3aa: CASSIRDMNTEAFF
j_gene: TRBJ2-7; v_gene: TRBV9; d_gene: NA; abundance: medium-sized; CDR3nt: TGTGCCAGCAGCAAGCAGGGGAATGGCTACCACGAGCAGTACTTC; CDR3aa: CASSKQGNGYHEQYF
j_gene: TRBJ2-7; v_gene: TRBV5-1; d_gene: NA; abundance: few; CDR3nt: TGCGCCAGCAGCTCGGACAGTGCCTCCTACGAGCAGTACTTC; CDR3aa: CASSSDSASYEQYF
j_gene: TRBJ1-5; v_gene: TRBV5-8; d_gene: NA; abundance: NA; CDR3nt: TGTGCCAGCAGCTTGGGGGTGGGGAGTCAGCCCCAGCATTTT; CDR3aa: CASSLGVGSQPQHF
j_gene: TRBJ1-1; v_gene: TRBV6-1; d_gene: NA; abundance: NA; CDR3nt: TGTGCCAGCAGTGAAACAGCGAACACTGAAGCTTTCTTT; CDR3aa: CASSETANTEAFF
j_gene: TRBJ2-7; v_gene: TRBV6-1; d_gene: TRBD2; abundance: NA; CDR3nt: TGTGCCAGCAGTGAAGGGGGGGGTGCCTACGAGCAGTACTTC; CDR3aa: CASSEGGGAYEQYF
j_gene: TRBJ1-6; v_gene: TRBV19; d_gene: NA; abundance: once; CDR3nt: TGTGCCGCGGGTGAAGGGATTTCACCCCTCCACTTT; CDR3aa: CAAGEGISPLHF
j_gene: TRBJ1-1; v_gene: TRBV21-1; d_gene: NA; abundance: NA; CDR3nt: TGTGCCAGCAGCAAGGGGGACAGGGGGGACACTGAAGCTTTCTTT; CDR3aa: CASSKGDRGDTEAFF
j_gene: TRBJ2-7; v_gene: TRBV2; d_gene: NA; abundance: NA; CDR3nt: TGTGCCAGCAGGGACGGACAAGCCTACGAGCAGTACTTC; CDR3aa: CASRDGQAYEQYF